These 25 T cell receptor beta chains came from one sample sequenced in a study of blood T cells in healthy people across ages. Then a second PCR, running about 6 to 12 cycles, was carried out with a sample-barcoded 5' primer and a J-beta primer mix. Using its own MiXCR run on the 5' RACE reads, TCRdb lists one record per CDR3 protein. The sample carries 1.8 million or so distinct CDR3 sequences, about 39% recorded once. Sequenced sample: blood. Source of these receptors: a human donor in good health.

This clonotype occurred many times. The gene calls are TRBV4-3 and TRBJ2-3; D gene unclear. V shed 4 bases and J shed 5 bases, with 10 bases lying between them. Germline CDR1 LGHNA, CDR2 YSLEER. The CDR3 length is 13 residues. Here the CDR3 DNA reads TGCGCCAGCAGCCTATCTGGAGTAGATACGCAGTATTTT. This encodes CASSLSGVDTQYF.

In this sample, this clonotype turned up a few times. The chain has TRBV20-1 and TRBJ2-5, with TRBD2 as a possible D gene (6 bases). Germline CDR1 DFQATT, CDR2 SNEGSKA (reference sequence). Trimming took off 2 bases at V and 1 base at J, with 8 bases between the two ends. CDR3 length equals 13 residues. CDR3 nucleotide sequence: TGCAGTGCTAGATGGGGGGTCCAAGAGACCCAGTACTTC. Translation: CSARWGVQETQYF.

The chain recombines TRBV6-1 with TRBJ2-7; the D call may be TRBD1 or TRBD2 (6 bases each). The CDR3 contains 14 residues. Trimming cost V 5 bases and J 4 bases, with 15 bases left between them. CDR1 is MNHNS, CDR2 SASEGT, per germline. The CDR3 region is CASSRGATYYEQYF. The CDR3 region has the DNA TGTGCCAGCAGTAGGGGGGCGACCTATTACGAGCAGTACTTC.

The chain has TRBV12-3 or TRBV12-4 and TRBJ2-5; D gene unclear. With 5 bases removed from V and 4 bases from J, the gap between germline ends came to 17 bases. The CDR3 is made up of 15 amino acids. This chain's CDR3 is CASSPPLRIRETQYF. The CDR3 DNA reads TGTGCCAGCAGTCCGCCCCTGAGAATTAGAGAGACCCAGTACTTC.

This clonotype was counted only a few times. The J gene is TRBJ2-1, the V gene TRBV29-1; D is perhaps TRBD1 or TRBD2 (5 bases each). Germline assignment: CDR1 SQVTM and CDR2 ANQGSEA. The CDR3 has 14 amino acids. The V and J ends lost 3 bases and 9 bases respectively, with 18 bases between them. DNA of the CDR3: TGCAGCGTTGAGATGTTTGCCTCTGGGGGTGAGCAGTTCTTC. As protein: CSVEMFASGGEQFF.

This clonotype was detected many times. The V and J genes are TRBV4-3 and TRBJ2-3, with D unresolved. V was trimmed by 4 bases and J by 2 bases, leaving 7 bases between them. The CDR3 has 13 residues. Germline V gene lookup returns CDR1 LGHNA and CDR2 YSLEER. CDR3 amino acids: CASSPTHTDTQYF. The CDR3 DNA reads TGCGCCAGCAGCCCCACCCACACAGATACGCAGTATTTT.

This clonotype has only a few counts. The chain couples TRBV5-5 to TRBJ2-3; the D is unclear. Germline CDR1 reads SGHKS; CDR2 reads YYEKEE (reference sequence). V lost 0 bases and J lost 6, with 14 bases in between. The CDR3 is made up of 15 amino acids. CDR3 DNA: TGTGCCAGCAGCTTGGCCGGGCAGTCCGCGGATACGCAGTATTTT. This translates into CASSLAGQSADTQYF.

The J gene is TRBJ1-1, the V gene TRBV28, with 7 bases identical to TRBD1. The germline gives CDR1 MDHEN, CDR2 SYDVKM. This CDR3 contains 14 residues. V lost 5 bases and J lost 8; bases outside the gene matches: 11. CDR3 DNA sequence: TGTGCCAGCAGTATAAGTCGACAGGGCATCGAAGCTTTCTTT. Protein: CASSISRQGIEAFF.

This clonotype was counted between two and nine times. The CDR3 DNA follows: TGTGCCAGCAGTCCTCCCCAGGGGGCCGCACCCTACGAGCAGTACTTC. This translates into CASSPPQGAAPYEQYF. This rearrangement joins TRBV28 to TRBJ2-7, with TRBD1 matching over 8 bases. Looked up from germline, CDR1 is MDHEN and CDR2 is SYDVKM. V lost 5 bases, J lost 2 bases, and 11 bases stayed unmatched. The length of the CDR3 is 16 residues.

This clonotype was detected a few times. The chain uses TRBV12-3 or TRBV12-4 and TRBJ1-2; D remains unclear. V dropped 4 bases and J dropped 3 bases, with 12 bases sitting between them. This CDR3 is built from 14 residues. CDR3 sequence: CASSSHGVHYGYTF. The CDR3 region has the DNA TGTGCCAGCAGTTCCCACGGGGTTCACTATGGCTACACCTTC.

This sequence joins TRBV7-9 and TRBJ2-7, with TRBD1 matching 7 bases. CDR1 is SEHNR and CDR2 is FQNEAQ in the germline V gene (reference sequence). Losses at the gene ends were 7 bases for V and 0 bases for J; bases not matched to a gene: 9. The CDR3 loop spans 15 amino acids. For the CDR3, the DNA is TGTGCCAGCACCCACGGGACAGTGAGCTCCTACGAGCAGTACTTC. This gives the protein CASTHGTVSSYEQYF.

The J gene is TRBJ1-4, the V gene TRBV20-1, with TRBD1 matching 10 bases. The CDR3 consists of 16 residues. Germline V gene data show CDR1 as DFQATT and CDR2 as SNEGSKA (reference sequence). Trimming at V came to 5 bases and at J to 10 bases, leaving 16 bases not matched to a gene. The DNA for the CDR3 is TGCAGTGCTCCTCCGCCACCGGGACAGGGGATTGGAAAACTGTTTTTT. Protein product: CSAPPPPGQGIGKLFF.

This clonotype was recorded a few times. This chain links TRBV9 with TRBJ1-5; tentatively, D is TRBD1 (5 bases). The V gene's germline CDR1 is SGDLS and CDR2 YYNGEE. Trimming pared 4 bases from V and 5 bases from J, leaving 13 bases between. The CDR3 is 14 amino acids. CDR3 sequence: CASSLTWGDQPQHF. The CDR3 DNA reads as TGTGCCAGCAGCCTGACTTGGGGGGATCAGCCCCAGCATTTT.

This clonotype showed up just once. The V gene is TRBV3-1, the J gene TRBJ2-1, with 8 positions matching TRBD2. With V trimmed by 1 base and J by 9 bases, 8 bases remained unmatched. This CDR3 contains 15 residues. Germline V gene data show CDR1 as LGHDT and CDR2 as YNNKEL (reference sequence). CDR3: CASSQVVGGAVEQFF. CDR3 sequence (DNA): TGTGCCAGCAGCCAAGTCGTCGGGGGGGCCGTTGAGCAGTTCTTC.

J is TRBJ1-6 and V is TRBV28; no firm D call. Germline CDR1 MDHEN, CDR2 SYDVKM. This CDR3 is built from 13 residues. V was pared by 1 base and J by 11 bases, with 9 bases between. CDR3 protein: CASSLSGSTPLHF. The CDR3 region has the DNA TGTGCCAGCAGTTTATCGGGGTCGACACCCCTCCACTTT.

This clonotype came up a few times. The DNA for the CDR3 is TGCGCCAGCAGCTTAGGGACATATTCTAACTATGGCTACACCTTC. This codes for CASSLGTYSNYGYTF. V is TRBV5-1 and J is TRBJ1-2, with TRBD1 as a possible D gene (6 bases). Germline lookup yields CDR1 SGHRS and CDR2 YFSETQ. Between the trimmed V and J ends, which lost 2 bases and 0 bases, there was a span of 11 bases. The CDR3 covers 15 residues.

The chain couples TRBV5-1 to TRBJ2-1; 7 nucleotides align to TRBD1. Germline CDR1 is SGHRS and CDR2 is YFSETQ. J gave up 0 bases and V 1 base, and 19 bases lay outside the gene matches. This CDR3 region has 21 residues. CDR3 loop: CASSLSTVRGRFLSSYNEQFF. CDR3 DNA sequence: TGCGCCAGCAGCTTGAGTACAGTTAGGGGGCGGTTTCTCAGCTCCTACAATGAGCAGTTCTTC.

Turning to this clonotype: An end of the junction does not agree with germline; a read error may underlie this. The V and J genes are TRBV27 and TRBJ2-4; D ambiguous. The germline V gene has CDR1 MNHEY and CDR2 SMNVEV (reference sequence). CDR3 length equals 16 residues. CDR3 sequence reads: CAGSLSPRLAKNIQYF. CDR3 DNA: TGTGCCGGCAGTTTAAGTCCCAGGCTAGCCAAAAACATTCAGTACTTC.

The V gene is TRBV20-1, the J gene TRBJ2-7; D gene ambiguous. The ends were cut back, 7 bases at V and 2 bases at J, with 12 bases in the middle. This CDR3 comprises 12 residues. In germline, CDR1 is DFQATT, CDR2 SNEGSKA (reference sequence). The CDR3 here is CSGLEYPYEQYF. Written as DNA, the CDR3 is TGCAGTGGATTGGAGTACCCCTACGAGCAGTACTTC.

This clonotype occurred once. The J gene is TRBJ2-5, the V gene TRBV30; a possible D gene is TRBD2 (6 bases). The germline gives CDR1 GTSNPN, CDR2 SVGIG (reference sequence). The CDR3 extends over 16 amino acids. Trimming shortened V by 3 bases and J by 2 bases, and 19 bases separated the two germline ends. CDR3 region: CAWRNDWGGGQETQYF. The CDR3 nucleotides read TGTGCCTGGAGGAATGATTGGGGAGGTGGGCAAGAGACCCAGTACTTC. Supplemented by reference TRBV30 and TRBJ2-5, the full variable domain reads SQTIHQWPATLVQPVGSPLSLECTVEGTSNPNLYWYRQAAGRGLQLLFYSVGIGQISSEVPQNLSASRPQDRQFILSSKKLLLSDSGFYLCAWRNDWGGGQETQYFGPGTRLLVL.

This clonotype was seen many times. The chain is built from TRBV12-3 or TRBV12-4 and TRBJ2-7; TRBD2 might be the D (6 bases). The CDR3 extends over 14 amino acids. The V end lost 6 bases, the J end lost 0 bases, and 12 bases lay between the germline ends. CDR3 region: CASSLEGLSYEQYF. The CDR3 nucleotides read TGTGCCAGCAGCTTGGAGGGCCTCTCCTACGAGCAGTACTTC.

The chain employs TRBV6-1 and TRBJ1-5; D possibly corresponds to TRBD1 (5 bases). Germline CDR1 reads MNHNS; CDR2 reads SASEGT. V lost 8 bases and J lost 0, with 14 bases in between. The CDR3 has 15 residues. The CDR3 DNA reads TGTGCCAGCGCGTCCGGGACGGGTAGCAATCAGCCCCAGCATTTT. Protein: CASASGTGSNQPQHF.

The CDR3 nucleotides read TGTGCCAGCACTCTAGGGGATAGCAATCAGCCCCAGCATTTT. Amino acids: CASTLGDSNQPQHF. V usage is TRBV6-2 or TRBV6-3 and J usage is TRBJ1-5; TRBD1 is a possible D gene (5 bases). V gave up 7 bases and J gave up 0 bases, with 10 bases separating them. CDR3 length: 14 residues. From germline, CDR1 is MNHEY and CDR2 SVGEGT.

This chain uses TRBV5-8 with TRBJ1-2; tentatively, D is TRBD1 (6 bases). The CDR3 is made up of 18 amino acids. Germline V gene sequence: CDR1 SGHTS, CDR2 YDEGEE. The V end lost 0 bases, the J end lost 8 bases, and 26 bases lay between the germline ends. The CDR3 DNA follows: TGTGCCAGCAGCTTGGTTTCACCTATACTGGGCAGGGGAGACGGCTACACCTTC. Translation gives CASSLVSPILGRGDGYTF.

This clonotype has just a few counts. J is TRBJ2-5 and V is TRBV6-5; possible D gene TRBD1, 6 bases. The germline CDR1 and CDR2 sequences are MNHEY and SVGAGI. CDR3 length equals 13 residues. Between the trimmed V and J ends, which lost 6 bases and 4 bases, there was a span of 12 bases. The CDR3 loop reads CASRYIQGETQYF. CDR3 nucleotides: TGTGCCAGCAGGTACATACAGGGAGAGACCCAGTACTTC.